The present TCR beta chain was sequenced within a study of T cell responses to AZD1222 COVID-19 vaccine. Concerning this clone: Its target is not known.

The ends were cut back, 0 bases at V and 2 bases at J, with 10 bases in the middle. Germline V gives CDR1 SGHRS, CDR2 YFSETQ. There are 15 residues in the CDR3. Profiling relied on immunoSEQ multiplex PCR, and the TCRdb table lists in-frame clones only, not all of them. The sample has about 180,000 clones, around 89% seen once. Study-level findings and limits: Only a handful of AZD1222 recipients were seropositive at baseline. CD4 TCRs linked to vaccination spanned spike, dominating at 160-218 and 743-854. Within unmutated variant regions lay the reported targets of nearly half of spike-specific TCRs. Increased Spike-specific TCR breadth and depth were observed after two AZD1222 doses.

The chain has TRBV5-1 and TRBJ2-3; D is unclear. This sequence was found in an adult who received the AZD1222 COVID-19 vaccine. Sequenced here: peripheral blood, sampled 28 days after the second AZD1222 dose. In DNA, the CDR3 is TGCGCCAGCAGCTTGGCCCCCCAATCCACAGATACGCAGTATTTT. Translation gives CASSLAPQSTDTQYF. Variable domain in full (rest from reference TRBV5-1 and TRBJ2-3): KAGVTQTPRYLIKTRGQQVTLSCSPISGHRSVSWYQQTPGQGLQFLFEYFSETQRNKGNFPGRFSGRQFSNSRSEMNVSTLELGDSALYLCASSLAPQSTDTQYFGPGTRLTVL.